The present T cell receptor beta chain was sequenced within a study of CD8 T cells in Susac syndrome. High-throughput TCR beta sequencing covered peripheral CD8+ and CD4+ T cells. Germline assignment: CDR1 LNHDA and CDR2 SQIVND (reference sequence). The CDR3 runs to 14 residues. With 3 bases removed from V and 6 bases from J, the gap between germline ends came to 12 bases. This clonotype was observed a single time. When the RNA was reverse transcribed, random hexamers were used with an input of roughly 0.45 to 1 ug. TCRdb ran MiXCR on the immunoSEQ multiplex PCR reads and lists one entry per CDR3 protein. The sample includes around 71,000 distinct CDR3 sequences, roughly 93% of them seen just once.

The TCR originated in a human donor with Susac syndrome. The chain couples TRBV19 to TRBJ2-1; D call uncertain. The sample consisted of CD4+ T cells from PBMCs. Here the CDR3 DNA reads TGTGCCAGTAGTATCCCCTGGGTTGCCAATGAGCAGTTCTTC. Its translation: CASSIPWVANEQFF.